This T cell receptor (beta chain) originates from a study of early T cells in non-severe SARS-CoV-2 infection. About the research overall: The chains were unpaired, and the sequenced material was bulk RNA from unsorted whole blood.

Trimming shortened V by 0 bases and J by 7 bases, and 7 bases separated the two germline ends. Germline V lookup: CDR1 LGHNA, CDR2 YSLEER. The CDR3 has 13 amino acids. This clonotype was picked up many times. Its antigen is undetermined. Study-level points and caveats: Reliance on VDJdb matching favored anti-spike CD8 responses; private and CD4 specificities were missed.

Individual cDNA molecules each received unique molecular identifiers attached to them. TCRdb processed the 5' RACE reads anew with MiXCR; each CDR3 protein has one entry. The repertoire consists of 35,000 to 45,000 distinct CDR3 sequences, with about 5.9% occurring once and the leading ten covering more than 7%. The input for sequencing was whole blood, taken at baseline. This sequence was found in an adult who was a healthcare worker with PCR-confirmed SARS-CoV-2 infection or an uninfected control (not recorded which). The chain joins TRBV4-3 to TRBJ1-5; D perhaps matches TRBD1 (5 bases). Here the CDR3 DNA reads TGCGCCAGCAGCCAAGATCGGGGCCAGCCCCAGCATTTT. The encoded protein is CASSQDRGQPQHF.